This TCR beta chain was recovered during a study of blood T cell repertoires in COVID-19. Per the authors' pipeline: Reference gene primer amplification yielded estimated nucleated cell counts. Assay used: immunoSEQ multiplex PCR; TCRdb lists only in-frame clones, some missing. The V and J calls and clone size were taken over from that table, and D and trimming were inferred from the DNA. Of 270,000 or so clones listed, 86% are singletons. This CDR3 spans 13 amino acids. V was pared by 1 base and J by 9 bases, with 12 bases between. Germline V gene sequence: CDR1 LGHDT, CDR2 YNNKEL (reference sequence).

Material: peripheral blood. This TCR came from a woman aged 25 to 39 with active or convalescent COVID-19. The chain has TRBV3-1 (or the pseudogene TRBV3-2) and TRBJ2-5; D uncertain. The CDR3 DNA sequence: TGTGCCAGCAGCCAAGTAGCAGCAACGGCCCAGTACTTC. Amino acid sequence: CASSQVAATAQYF.